What follows are 22 T cell receptor beta chains derived from one specimen sequenced in a study of blood T cell repertoires in COVID-19. The protocol was immunoSEQ multiplex PCR, while the TCRdb copy is restricted to in-frame clones and leaves out a portion. The sample consists of about 390,000 clones, around nine tenths of them appearing once. Sequencing was performed on PBMCs or T cells enriched from blood (not recorded which). Source of these receptors: a woman between 50 and 59 years old who had recovered from COVID-19.

This chain joins TRBV5-6 and TRBJ2-5, with a weak D call TRBD2 (7 bases). Germline CDR1 reads SGHDT; CDR2 reads YYEEEE. Trimming removed 4 bases at V and 4 bases at J, with 14 bases between. CDR3 length equals 14 residues. The CDR3 DNA reads as TGTGCCAGCAGCCTGCGGCGGGGGCCAGAGACCCAGTACTTC. Protein: CASSLRRGPETQYF.

V gene TRBV19 combines with J gene TRBJ1-5; no reliable D call. The CDR3 spans 12 residues. Between the trimmed V and J ends, which lost 6 bases and 2 bases, there was a span of 5 bases. Germline loops: CDR1 LNHDA, CDR2 SQIVND (reference sequence). The CDR3, as DNA: TGTGCCAGTAGCGGTCGCAATCAGCCCCAGCATTTT. It specifies CASSGRNQPQHF.

V gene TRBV2 combines with J gene TRBJ2-6; D might be TRBD2 (6 bases). Looked up from germline, CDR1 is SNHLY and CDR2 is FYNNEI. V dropped 7 bases and J dropped 0 bases, with 22 bases sitting between them. The CDR3 runs 19 residues. The CDR3 is CASKSRAGWRASGANVLTF. Written as DNA, the CDR3 is TGTGCCAGCAAAAGCCGCGCAGGGTGGAGGGCCTCTGGGGCCAACGTCCTGACTTTC.

The chain uses TRBV5-1 and TRBJ1-2; the match to TRBD1 covers 11 bases. The length of the CDR3 is 16 residues. The germline V gene encodes CDR1 SGHRS and CDR2 YFSETQ. V was clipped by 5 bases and J by 2 bases; unmatched bases: 8. Here the CDR3 DNA reads TGCGCCAGCAGTTACCATGGACAGGGGGCCAACTATGGCTACACCTTC. It encodes CASSYHGQGANYGYTF.

V is TRBV19 and J is TRBJ1-4, with a possible D match to TRBD1 (5 bases). The CDR3 totals 15 residues. V lost 6 bases to trimming and J lost 3 bases, with 14 bases between them. CDR1 and CDR2 from the germline V gene are LNHDA and SQIVND (reference sequence). CDR3: CASSILVTANEKLFF. The DNA for the CDR3 is TGTGCCAGTAGCATTCTTGTGACAGCTAATGAAAAACTGTTTTTT.

The rearrangement uses TRBV19 and TRBJ1-2; no definite D call. V gave up 3 bases and J gave up 7 bases, with 15 bases separating them. The germline CDR1 and CDR2 sequences are LNHDA and SQIVND (reference sequence). This CDR3 spans 14 amino acids. CDR3 sequence reads: CASSIQGDGSGYTF. CDR3 DNA: TGTGCCAGTAGTATTCAAGGAGATGGTAGTGGCTACACCTTC.

DNA of the CDR3: TGCGCCAGCAGCCAAGGAGGGGGGGCCGTGGATTCACCCCTCCACTTT. Translating it yields CASSQGGGAVDSPLHF. V usage is TRBV4-1 and J usage is TRBJ1-6, with D possibly being TRBD1 (6 bases). CDR1 and CDR2 from the germline V gene are MGHRA and YSYEKL. The CDR3 sequence is 16 residues long. V shed 1 base and J shed 8 bases, with 15 bases lying between them.

The chain employs TRBV5-1 and TRBJ1-4, with 7 nucleotides matching TRBD1. The ends lost 4 bases at V and 6 bases at J; junction bases unmatched: 3. Looked up from germline, CDR1 is SGHRS and CDR2 is YFSETQ. The CDR3 is 13 residues long. The CDR3 nucleotides read TGCGCCAGCAGCGAGGGGACAGATGAAAAACTGTTTTTT. Protein sequence: CASSEGTDEKLFF.

The chain has TRBV5-1 and TRBJ1-1, with 8 bases lining up with TRBD1. V dropped 0 bases and J dropped 0; count of bases not matched to a gene: 4. Per the germline V gene, CDR1 is SGHRS and CDR2 is YFSETQ. The CDR3 contains 16 residues. CDR3 bases: TGCGCCAGCAGCTTGGGAGGGGACAGGATGAACACTGAAGCTTTCTTT. Translating gives CASSLGGDRMNTEAFF. Based on the CDR3 plus reference TRBV5-1 and TRBJ1-1, the full variable domain is KAGVTQTPRYLIKTRGQQVTLSCSPISGHRSVSWYQQTPGQGLQFLFEYFSETQRNKGNFPGRFSGRQFSNSRSEMNVSTLELGDSALYLCASSLGGDRMNTEAFFGQGTRLTVV.

The rearrangement links TRBV7-8 to TRBJ2-1; D not certain. V was pared by 2 bases and J by 9 bases, with 8 bases between. The CDR3 spans 12 residues. CDR1 and CDR2 (germline): SGHVS, FQNEAQ. The DNA of the CDR3 is TGTGCCAGCAGCTTAATCGCGCTTGAGCAGTTCTTC. It encodes CASSLIALEQFF. Using reference TRBV7-8 and TRBJ2-1 for the parts outside the CDR3, the full variable domain is GAGVSQSPRYKVAKRGQDVALRCDPISGHVSLFWYQQALGQGPEFLTYFQNEAQLDKSGLPSDRFFAERPEGSVSTLKIQRTQQEDSAVYLCASSLIALEQFFGPGTRLTVL.

This sequence joins TRBV29-1 and TRBJ1-1, with D maybe TRBD1 (5 bases). CDR1 is SQVTM, CDR2 ANQGSEA, per germline. The CDR3 is 13 residues long. V was trimmed by 4 bases and J by 6 bases, leaving 15 bases between them. For the CDR3, the DNA is TGCAGCGTTGTAGGACAAAATCTACCTGAAGCTTTCTTT. Amino acid sequence: CSVVGQNLPEAFF.

This chain connects TRBV30 to TRBJ1-5; perhaps TRBD1 as D (5 bases). Germline values: CDR1 GTSNPN, CDR2 SVGIG (reference sequence). Trimming stripped 8 bases from V and 4 bases from J, with 12 bases between. The CDR3 is 12 residues long. The CDR3, as DNA: TGTGCCCCTGCAGGGTGGAATCAGCCCCAGCATTTT. Translating gives CAPAGWNQPQHF.

CDR3 in amino acids: CSASKATTGNTIYF. The CDR3 region has the DNA TGCAGTGCTAGTAAGGCGACTACTGGAAACACCATATATTTT. V usage is TRBV20-1 and J usage is TRBJ1-3; D is ambiguous. The CDR3 totals 14 residues. Germline values: CDR1 DFQATT, CDR2 SNEGSKA (reference sequence). V lost 3 bases, J lost 2 bases, and 11 bases lay in between.

The chain joins TRBV4-3 to TRBJ2-1; 9 bases are a match to TRBD2. Germline V gene lookup returns CDR1 LGHNA and CDR2 YSLEER. Trimming at V came to 0 bases and at J to 10 bases, leaving 7 bases not matched to a gene. The CDR3 contains 15 residues. CDR3 DNA sequence: TGCGCCAGCAGCCAAGATAGCGGGGGCCGAAAGGAGCAGTTCTTC. Its protein product is CASSQDSGGRKEQFF.

This clone was picked up one time. V gene TRBV18 combines with J gene TRBJ2-2; 8 bases agree with TRBD1. The CDR3 loop spans 15 amino acids. Germline CDR1 KGHSH, CDR2 LQKENI. V lost 6 bases to trimming and J lost 0 bases; unmatched junction nucleotides: 3. This CDR3 is CASSHRGANTGELFF. For the CDR3, the DNA is TGTGCCAGCTCGCACAGGGGGGCGAACACCGGGGAGCTGTTTTTT. Full variable domain (remainder filled in from reference TRBV18 and TRBJ2-2): NAGVMQNPRHLVRRRGQEARLRCSPMKGHSHVYWYRQLPEEGLKFMVYLQKENIIDESGMPKERFSAEFPKEGPSILRIQQVVRGDSAAYFCASSHRGANTGELFFGEGSRLTVL.

This clone turned up a few times. The chain joins TRBV4-1 to TRBJ2-7; D unclear. The CDR3 consists of 14 residues. V was trimmed by 1 base and J by 2 bases, leaving 9 bases between them. In germline, CDR1 is MGHRA, CDR2 YSYEKL. CDR3 region: CASSQASDTYEQYF. The CDR3 DNA sequence: TGCGCCAGCAGCCAAGCGAGTGACACCTACGAGCAGTACTTC.

The J gene is TRBJ1-2, the V gene TRBV3-1 (or the pseudogene TRBV3-2); D call uncertain. Germline CDR1 and CDR2: LGHDT and YNNKEL (reference sequence). CDR3 size: 15 residues. Trimming removed 3 bases at V and 4 bases at J, with 15 bases between. The CDR3 spells CASSHPQEAVYGYTF. CDR3 DNA sequence: TGTGCCAGCAGCCACCCCCAGGAAGCAGTCTATGGCTACACCTTC.

V usage is TRBV29-1 and J usage is TRBJ2-5; D is undetermined. CDR3 size: 14 residues. Trimming cost V 4 bases and J 2 bases, with 14 bases left between them. Germline loops: CDR1 SQVTM, CDR2 ANQGSEA. CDR3 DNA sequence: TGCAGCGTTGTTGAGATAGCCCAACAAGAGACCCAGTACTTC. Its protein product is CSVVEIAQQETQYF.

The chain carries TRBV7-9 and TRBJ2-2; 9 bases are a match to TRBD1. V gave up 5 bases and J gave up 2 bases; unmatched junction bases: 15. The CDR3 has 19 amino acids. Looked up from germline, CDR1 is SEHNR and CDR2 is FQNEAQ (reference sequence). CDR3 protein: CASSLSVLGTGQNTGELFF. CDR3 DNA sequence: TGTGCCAGCAGCCTCTCCGTCCTTGGGACAGGGCAAAACACCGGGGAGCTGTTTTTT.

J is TRBJ1-1 and V is TRBV5-6, with 7 bases fitting TRBD1. This CDR3 is built from 12 residues. J gave up 7 bases and V 3 bases, and 3 bases lay outside the gene matches. Germline CDR1 is SGHDT and CDR2 is YYEEEE. CDR3 residues: CASSSRQGEAFF. CDR3 nucleotides: TGTGCCAGCAGCTCCCGACAGGGTGAAGCTTTCTTT.

This chain joins TRBV29-1 and TRBJ1-2, with D hard to call. The CDR3 is 13 residues long. The germline CDR1 and CDR2 sequences are SQVTM and ANQGSEA. With 5 bases removed from V and 1 base from J, the gap between germline ends came to 11 bases. The CDR3 DNA reads as TGCAGCGTTTACGAGGGTTTTAACTATGGCTACACCTTC. It encodes CSVYEGFNYGYTF.

The J gene is TRBJ1-2, the V gene TRBV4-1; D not certain. CDR3 length: 15 residues. V lost 0 bases to trimming and J lost 5 bases, with 13 bases between them. Germline values: CDR1 MGHRA, CDR2 YSYEKL. This CDR3 reads CASSQEMRADYGYTF. CDR3 bases: TGCGCCAGCAGCCAAGAGATGAGGGCGGATTATGGCTACACCTTC.